This is a list of T cell receptor beta chains from one sample in a study of T cells in Graves' hyperthyroidism and ophthalmopathy. TCRdb fed the multiplex PCR reads into MiXCR, producing one record per CDR3 protein. The sample consists of roughly 110,000 distinct CDR3 sequences, roughly 15% of them appearing once. The sample consisted of blood. Receptors were obtained from a woman aged 50 to 60 with Graves' hyperthyroidism. The CDR3 runs from the conserved cysteine through the conserved F or W. A D gene is named only where the DNA matches it firmly. Size is stated for part of the rows, as once, few or many counts, or as a class when the clone is expanded.

cdr3_aa,cdr3_nt,clone_size,v_call,j_call,d_call
CASSSSGRARNEQFF,TGTGCCAGCAGCTCTAGCGGGAGGGCCCGTAATGAGCAGTTCTTC,many,TRBV7-2,TRBJ2-1,TRBD2
CSATLPGLAPDTQYF,TGCAGCGCCACCCTACCGGGACTAGCTCCAGATACGCAGTATTTT,many,TRBV29-1,TRBJ2-3,TRBD2
CASSAWGSNEQFF,TGTGCCAGCAGCGCGTGGGGCAGCAATGAGCAGTTCTTC,many,TRBV9,TRBJ2-1,.
CASSEGGPYSNYGYTF,TGTGCCAGCAGTGAGGGAGGGCCGTACTCTAACTATGGCTACACCTTC,many,TRBV6-1,TRBJ1-2,.
CASSRGASGTYEQYF,TGTGCCAGCAGCCGTGGAGCTAGCGGGACCTACGAGCAGTACTTC,.,TRBV12-3/TRBV12-4,TRBJ2-7,TRBD2
CSVPTGGGYGYTF,TGCAGTGTCCCGACAGGGGGAGGGTATGGCTACACCTTC,.,TRBV20-1,TRBJ1-2,TRBD1
CASRRQGVSNLSGANVLTF,TGTGCCAGCAGGAGACAGGGGGTCTCAAACCTCTCTGGGGCCAACGTCCTGACTTTC,.,TRBV27,TRBJ2-6,TRBD1
CAWRLGFGTEAFF,TGTGCCTGGAGGCTTGGGTTTGGGACTGAAGCTTTCTTT,many,TRBV30,TRBJ1-1,.
CASSLRRGETQYF,TGTGCCAGCAGCCTCCGTCGGGGGGAGACCCAGTACTTC,many,TRBV7-8,TRBJ2-5,.
CASSYGLRGDPYNEQFF,TGTGCCAGCAGCTATGGACTACGGGGGGATCCCTACAATGAGCAGTTCTTC,many,TRBV5-5,TRBJ2-1,TRBD2
CASSPEVSSPEKLFF,TGCGCCAGCAGCCCGGAGGTCAGTTCCCCTGAAAAACTGTTTTTT,.,TRBV5-1,TRBJ1-4,.
CANTTGVSYGYTF,TGTGCCAACACGACAGGCGTATCCTATGGCTACACCTTC,.,TRBV2,TRBJ1-2,.
CASSQDGDSTGAEQYF,TGCGCCAGCAGCCAAGATGGGGACAGCACCGGGGCCGAGCAGTACTTC,.,TRBV4-1,TRBJ2-7,TRBD1
CATSGTPGRAFF,TGTGCCACCAGCGGTACCCCGGGGAGGGCTTTCTTT,many,TRBV15,TRBJ1-1,.
CASSRRGQVVAGANVLTF,TGTGCCAGCAGCCGGAGAGGACAGGTCGTGGCTGGGGCCAACGTCCTGACTTTC,many,TRBV3-1,TRBJ2-6,TRBD1
CASSFDKNLNTEAFF,TGTGCCAGCAGCTTCGACAAGAATTTGAACACTGAAGCTTTCTTT,many,TRBV11-2,TRBJ1-1,.
CASSLGPGLAGAMQYF,TGTGCCAGCAGCTTAGGGCCGGGACTAGCGGGAGCTATGCAGTATTTT,once,TRBV7-9,TRBJ2-3,TRBD2
CSASRQAGQPQHF,TGCAGTGCTAGCAGACAAGCGGGTCAGCCCCAGCATTTT,many,TRBV20-1,TRBJ1-5,.
CASSRLAVTQGAQYF,TGTGCCAGCAGCAGACTAGCGGTAACCCAGGGGGCCCAGTACTTC,.,TRBV2,TRBJ2-5,TRBD2
CASSSRGGEQYF,TGTGCCAGCAGTTCAAGAGGGGGCGAGCAGTACTTC,many,TRBV11-1,TRBJ2-7,.
CSALTSGRAAQYF,TGCAGTGCTTTGACTAGCGGGAGGGCCGCCCAGTACTTC,many,TRBV20-1,TRBJ2-5,TRBD2
CASRPNVGEKLFF,TGTGCCAGCAGGCCTAATGTTGGTGAAAAACTGTTTTTT,many,TRBV2,TRBJ1-4,.
CASSYSGGSWETQYF,TGTGCCAGCAGTTACTCGGGAGGGTCATGGGAGACCCAGTACTTC,many,TRBV6-5,TRBJ2-5,TRBD2
CASSRQGAGQPQHF,TGTGCCAGCAGCAGACAGGGGGCAGGTCAGCCCCAGCATTTT,many,TRBV3-1,TRBJ1-5,TRBD1
CASSLAGRESYEQYF,TGTGCCAGCAGCTTGGCTGGCAGGGAATCCTACGAGCAGTACTTC,many,TRBV5-5,TRBJ2-7,.
CASSTVRLAEGSYEQYF,TGTGCCAGTAGCACCGTCAGGCTTGCCGAGGGCTCCTACGAGCAGTACTTC,many,TRBV19,TRBJ2-7,.
CSARDWARTDTQYF,TGCAGTGCTAGAGATTGGGCTCGCACAGATACGCAGTATTTT,many,TRBV20-1,TRBJ2-3,.
CASSYRTRSEQYF,TGTGCCAGCAGTTACAGAACACGGTCCGAGCAGTACTTC,once,TRBV28,TRBJ2-7,.
CASGSGDEQFF,TGTGCCAGCGGAAGCGGGGATGAGCAGTTCTTC,many,TRBV6-1,TRBJ2-1,TRBD2
CASSLGTSGSYEQFF,TGTGCCAGCAGTTTAGGGACTAGCGGGAGTTATGAGCAGTTCTTC,many,TRBV27,TRBJ2-1,TRBD2
CASSQQQRVTDTQYF,TGTGCCAGCAGCCAACAGCAAAGGGTAACAGATACGCAGTATTTT,many,TRBV3-1,TRBJ2-3,.
CASSSGQGFDEQYF,TGTGCCAGCAGTTCCGGACAGGGGTTTGACGAGCAGTACTTC,many,TRBV3-1,TRBJ2-7,TRBD1
CASSAGWNTEAFF,TGTGCCAGCAGTGCGGGCTGGAACACTGAAGCTTTCTTT,few,TRBV13,TRBJ1-1,.
CASSPRGQNQETQYF,TGTGCCAGCAGCCCCCGGGGACAAAACCAAGAGACCCAGTACTTC,many,TRBV7-9,TRBJ2-5,.
CASSGPRGTGELFF,TGTGCCAGCAGTGGCCCGCGGGGCACCGGGGAGCTGTTTTTT,many,TRBV12-3/TRBV12-4,TRBJ2-2,.
CASSALGPPDTQYF,TGTGCCAGCAGTGCCCTAGGCCCCCCAGATACGCAGTATTTT,many,TRBV2,TRBJ2-3,.
CSSGGMNTEAFF,TGCAGCTCCGGAGGAATGAACACTGAAGCTTTCTTT,.,TRBV20-1,TRBJ1-1,.
CASSLSGTEAFF,TGTGCCAGCAGCTTGTCAGGGACCGAAGCTTTCTTT,many,TRBV5-8,TRBJ1-1,.
CASSLTDRANQPQHF,TGCGCCAGCAGCTTGACGGACAGGGCTAATCAGCCCCAGCATTTT,many,TRBV5-1,TRBJ1-5,TRBD1
CASSELSIHSYGYTF,TGTGCCAGCAGTGAATTGTCCATTCATTCGTATGGCTACACCTTC,.,TRBV2,TRBJ1-2,.
CASSLQDSYNSPLHF,TGTGCCAGCAGTTTACAGGACTCCTATAATTCACCCCTCCACTTT,once,TRBV12-3/TRBV12-4,TRBJ1-6,.
CASSHPPRGGATEAFF,TGTGCCAGCAGCCATCCACCGAGGGGAGGGGCCACTGAAGCTTTCTTT,many,TRBV3-1,TRBJ1-1,.
CASSYGEGNEQFF,TGTGCCAGCAGTTACGGTGAGGGCAATGAGCAGTTCTTC,few,TRBV6-5,TRBJ2-1,.
CASAQPGAGANVLTF,TGTGCCAGCGCCCAACCCGGTGCCGGGGCCAACGTCCTGACTTTC,many,TRBV6-1,TRBJ2-6,.
CSARGEGRSGELFF,TGCAGTGCTAGAGGGGAAGGGAGGTCCGGGGAGCTGTTTTTT,many,TRBV20-1,TRBJ2-2,.
CASSPDRYGYTF,TGTGCCAGCAGTCCCGACAGATATGGCTACACCTTC,many,TRBV28,TRBJ1-2,.
CASGSYSLRGQGSRNEQFF,TGTGCTAGTGGTTCATATTCTCTTCGCGGACAGGGGAGTCGGAATGAGCAGTTCTTC,many,TRBV12-5,TRBJ2-1,TRBD1
CASSEFGSLNTEAFF,TGTGCCAGCAGTGAATTTGGCAGTTTGAACACTGAAGCTTTCTTT,many,TRBV2,TRBJ1-1,.
CASSLTSTSNNEQFF,TGTGCCAGCAGCTTAACGTCTACTTCTAACAATGAGCAGTTCTTC,many,TRBV7-3,TRBJ2-1,.
CASSLLGSYSYEQYF,TGTGCCAGCAGTTTATTGGGCAGTTACTCCTACGAGCAGTACTTC,many,TRBV28,TRBJ2-7,.
CSASGRSSGEQYF,TGCAGTGCTAGCGGGAGATCCTCCGGGGAGCAGTACTTC,many,TRBV20-1,TRBJ2-7,.
CASSYSGRDTQYF,TGTGCCAGCAGTTACTCGGGCCGAGATACGCAGTATTTT,many,TRBV6-6,TRBJ2-3,.
CASSLATGELFF,TGCGCCAGCAGCTTGGCCACCGGGGAGCTGTTTTTT,many,TRBV5-1,TRBJ2-2,.